The present entry profiles one TCR beta chain with its context. Antigen specificity is unknown. This table comes from immunoSEQ multiplex PCR, and its TCRdb copy is limited to in-frame clones, with some not included. The table includes 130,000 to 150,000 clones, approximately 92% detected once. The entry originates in a study of T cell responses to AZD1222 COVID-19 vaccine. Germline CDR1 reads ENHRY; CDR2 reads SYGVKD. The V end was cut by 3 bases, the J end by 6 bases, with 15 bases between. This CDR3 has 14 amino acids. Study-wide points: It should be noted that donors were predominantly white British and more often female, and clonal diversity was possibly underestimated. Seropositive at baseline were only a handful of AZD1222 recipients.

This TCR came from an adult in good health. This rearrangement joins TRBV10-3 to TRBJ2-7; tentative D call: TRBD2 (5 bases). The sample in question was peripheral blood, obtained on day 0 of AZD1222 vaccination. CDR3 region: CAISDREGFGEQYF. For the CDR3, the DNA is TGTGCCATCAGTGATCGCGAGGGATTTGGCGAGCAGTACTTC.